The source of this T cell receptor beta chain is a study of T cell repertoires in cytomegalovirus infection. Study context: Based on public TCR beta signatures, there were indications of CMV infection and of a matching HLA type.

General study results and limits: Identification of carriers of CMV plus the relevant HLA was achieved through cumulative public TCR beta family frequency. Clonotype analysis showed dominance of the ex vivo response by HLA-C-restricted CMV-specific TCR beta clonotypes.

From the reads, TCRdb called clonotypes with MiXCR, one entry per CDR3 protein. The repertoire holds hundreds of thousands of distinct CDR3 sequences, 30% to 35% seen once, with roughly an eighth in the top ten. Points on this clonotype: Its antigen remains unknown. The junction shows a germline mismatch at one end, possibly a read error.

Sequences were derived from cultured CD8+ T cells from PBMCs, sampled from culture after CMV antigen stimulation. The clonotype originates from a human donor in good health (CMV status not recorded). Some clones in this sample may be carry-over from other donors' samples.

The CDR3 loop reads CASSLGLAGLGTDTQYF. The CDR3 region has the DNA TGTGCCAGCAGCTTGGGGCTAGCGGGGTTGGGCACAGATACGCAGTATTTT. This chain connects TRBV5-3 to TRBJ2-3; 9 nucleotides match TRBD2. TRBV5-3 is designated an ORF whose function remains uncertain. The CDR3 consists of 17 residues.